The next 4 T cell receptor beta chains were all read from a single sample in a study of human T cells and chemical hapten exposure. TCRdb itself ran the RACE reads through MiXCR, one entry per CDR3 protein. Here the sample spans 80,000 to 95,000 distinct CDR3 sequences, approximately 9.9% being singletons. Time point described: patch test 2, 6 weeks after DPC sensitization. This sample's treatment: therapeutic diphenylcyclopropenone sensitization with weekly scalp DPC. The sample was whole blood, taken in connection with sensitization to the hapten diphenylcyclopropenone (DPC). All receptors come from a man in his forties or fifties with alopecia areata. Some clones in this sample may be carry-over from other donors' samples.

This clonotype has a handful of counts. The J gene is TRBJ1-5, the V gene TRBV5-1; maybe TRBD1 (5 bases). Germline loops: CDR1 SGHRS, CDR2 YFSETQ. Between the trimmed V and J ends, which lost 4 bases and 3 bases, there was a span of 14 bases. The CDR3 covers 15 residues. The CDR3 region is CASSPSGSANQPQHF. The CDR3 DNA reads as TGCGCCAGCAGCCCGTCAGGGAGCGCCAATCAGCCCCAGCATTTT.

The V gene is TRBV16, the J gene TRBJ1-1, with D possibly matching TRBD1 (5 bases). CDR3 length: 13 residues. The germline V gene has CDR1 KGHSY and CDR2 FQNENV. Trimming stripped 4 bases from V and 4 bases from J, with 10 bases between. This chain's CDR3 is CASSPLGTTEAFF. CDR3 sequence (DNA): TGTGCCAGCAGCCCGTTGGGGACCACTGAAGCTTTCTTT.

V and J are TRBV2 and TRBJ2-1, with D maybe TRBD2 (6 bases). Germline V lookup: CDR1 SNHLY, CDR2 FYNNEI. The CDR3 runs 16 residues. Trimming pared 3 bases from V and 6 bases from J, leaving 18 bases between. The CDR3 nucleotides read TGTGCCAGCAGTGAGCTGGGACTTCAAGCCCTCAATGAGCAGTTCTTC. It yields the protein CASSELGLQALNEQFF.

The rearrangement uses TRBV12-3 or TRBV12-4 and TRBJ2-5; 8 positions agree with TRBD1. V lost 5 bases, J lost 3 bases, and 5 bases stayed unmatched. The CDR3 length is 14 residues. As DNA, the CDR3 is TGTGCCAGCAGTCTAAGGACAGGGAAAGAGACCCAGTACTTC. Translation: CASSLRTGKETQYF.